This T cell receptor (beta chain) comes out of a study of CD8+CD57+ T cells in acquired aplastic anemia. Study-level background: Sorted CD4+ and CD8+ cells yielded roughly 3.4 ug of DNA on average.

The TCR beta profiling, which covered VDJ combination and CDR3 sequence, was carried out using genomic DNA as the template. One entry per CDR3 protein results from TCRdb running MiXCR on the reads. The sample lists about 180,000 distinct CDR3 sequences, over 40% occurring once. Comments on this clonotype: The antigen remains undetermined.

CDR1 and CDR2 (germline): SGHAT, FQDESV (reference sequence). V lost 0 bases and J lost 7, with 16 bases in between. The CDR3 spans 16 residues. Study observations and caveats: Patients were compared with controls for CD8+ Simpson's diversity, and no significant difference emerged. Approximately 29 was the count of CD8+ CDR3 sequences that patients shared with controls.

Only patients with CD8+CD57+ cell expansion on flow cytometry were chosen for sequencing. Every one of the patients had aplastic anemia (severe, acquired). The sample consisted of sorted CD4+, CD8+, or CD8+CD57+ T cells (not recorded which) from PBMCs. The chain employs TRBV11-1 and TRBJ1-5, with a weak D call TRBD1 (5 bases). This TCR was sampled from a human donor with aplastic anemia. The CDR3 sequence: CASSLAAGRTLQPQHF. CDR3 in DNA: TGTGCCAGCAGCTTAGCTGCAGGGCGGACCCTCCAGCCCCAGCATTTT.